This TCR beta chain came from a study of blood T cell repertoires in COVID-19. On the study more broadly: The United States, Italy and Spain provided the acute and convalescent COVID-19 samples. PBMCs, B-cell-depleted T cells, or T cells were the source of the cDNA or gDNA that made up the material.

Methods used by the authors: Reference gene primers were amplified, and this amplification served to estimate nucleated cell counts. TCRdb's table, derived via immunoSEQ multiplex PCR, lists solely in-frame clones and lacks some. From that table come the V and J calls and clone size; the DNA was used to work out D and trimming. This sample has just under 350,000 clones, with roughly 89% found just once. V lost 3 bases, J lost 4 bases, and 9 bases lay in between. Germline values: CDR1 SEHNR, CDR2 FQNEAQ (reference sequence). The CDR3 runs to 13 residues. This clone was counted many times. The receptor comes from a woman between 18 and 30 years old who had recovered from COVID-19. The sequencing input was peripheral blood. The chain recombines TRBV7-9 with TRBJ1-2; no clear D. The CDR3 spells CASSFIRGYGYTF. The CDR3 region has the DNA TGTGCCAGCAGCTTTATTCGGGGCTATGGCTACACCTTC.